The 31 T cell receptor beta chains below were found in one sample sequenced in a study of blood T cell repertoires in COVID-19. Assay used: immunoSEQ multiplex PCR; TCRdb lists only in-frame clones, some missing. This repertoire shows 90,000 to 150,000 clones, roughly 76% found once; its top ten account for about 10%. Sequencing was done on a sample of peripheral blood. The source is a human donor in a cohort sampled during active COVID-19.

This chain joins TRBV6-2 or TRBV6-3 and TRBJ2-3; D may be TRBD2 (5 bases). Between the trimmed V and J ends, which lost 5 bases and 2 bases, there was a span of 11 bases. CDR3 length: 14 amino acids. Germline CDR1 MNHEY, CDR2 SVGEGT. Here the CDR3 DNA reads TGTGCCAGCAGTCGAACGGGGTCCACAGATACGCAGTATTTT. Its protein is CASSRTGSTDTQYF.

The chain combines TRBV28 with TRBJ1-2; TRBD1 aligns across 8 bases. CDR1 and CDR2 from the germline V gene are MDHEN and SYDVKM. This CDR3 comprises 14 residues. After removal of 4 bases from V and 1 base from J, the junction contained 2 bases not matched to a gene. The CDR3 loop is CASSYGQGNYGYTF. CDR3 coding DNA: TGTGCCAGCAGTTACGGACAGGGTAACTATGGCTACACCTTC.

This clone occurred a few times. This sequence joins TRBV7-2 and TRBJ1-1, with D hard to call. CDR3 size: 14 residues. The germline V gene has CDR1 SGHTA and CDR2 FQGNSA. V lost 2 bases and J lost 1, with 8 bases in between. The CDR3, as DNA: TGTGCCAGCAGCTTACAGGTCTGGAACACTGAAGCTTTCTTT. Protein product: CASSLQVWNTEAFF.

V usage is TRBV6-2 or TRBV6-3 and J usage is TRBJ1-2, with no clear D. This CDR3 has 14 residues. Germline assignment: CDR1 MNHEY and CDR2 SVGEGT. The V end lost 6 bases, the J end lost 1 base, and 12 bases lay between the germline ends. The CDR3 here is CASSLLQNNYGYTF. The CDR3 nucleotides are TGTGCCAGCAGCCTCCTACAGAATAACTATGGCTACACCTTC.

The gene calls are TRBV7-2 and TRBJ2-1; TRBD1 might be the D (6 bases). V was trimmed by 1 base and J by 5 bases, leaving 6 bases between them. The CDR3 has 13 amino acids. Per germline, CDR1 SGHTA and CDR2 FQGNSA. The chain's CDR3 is CASSLDRDNEQFF. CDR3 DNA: TGTGCCAGCAGCTTAGACAGGGACAATGAGCAGTTCTTC.

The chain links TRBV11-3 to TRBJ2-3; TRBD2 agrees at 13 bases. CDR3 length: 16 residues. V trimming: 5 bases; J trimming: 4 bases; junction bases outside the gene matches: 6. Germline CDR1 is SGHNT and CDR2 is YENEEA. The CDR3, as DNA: TGTGCCAGCAGCAAAGGGACTAGCGGGGCGGCAGATACGCAGTATTTT. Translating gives CASSKGTSGAADTQYF.

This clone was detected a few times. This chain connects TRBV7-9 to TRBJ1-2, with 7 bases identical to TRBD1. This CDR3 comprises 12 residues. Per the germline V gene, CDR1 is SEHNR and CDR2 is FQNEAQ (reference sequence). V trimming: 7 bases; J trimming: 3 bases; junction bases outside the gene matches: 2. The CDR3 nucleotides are TGTGCCAGCATGCAGGGGGACTATGGCTACACCTTC. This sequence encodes CASMQGDYGYTF.

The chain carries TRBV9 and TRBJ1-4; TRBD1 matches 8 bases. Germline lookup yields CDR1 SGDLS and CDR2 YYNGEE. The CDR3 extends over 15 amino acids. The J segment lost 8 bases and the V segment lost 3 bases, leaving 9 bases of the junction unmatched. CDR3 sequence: CASSAGQGLGEKLFF. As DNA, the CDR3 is TGTGCCAGCAGCGCCGGACAGGGATTAGGAGAAAAACTGTTTTTT.

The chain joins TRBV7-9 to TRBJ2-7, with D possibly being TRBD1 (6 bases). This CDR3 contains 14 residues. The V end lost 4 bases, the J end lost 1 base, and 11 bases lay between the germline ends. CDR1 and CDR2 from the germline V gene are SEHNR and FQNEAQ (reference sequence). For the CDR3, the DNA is TGTGCCAGCAGCTCCGGACAGCCTTCCTACGAGCAGTACTTC. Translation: CASSSGQPSYEQYF.

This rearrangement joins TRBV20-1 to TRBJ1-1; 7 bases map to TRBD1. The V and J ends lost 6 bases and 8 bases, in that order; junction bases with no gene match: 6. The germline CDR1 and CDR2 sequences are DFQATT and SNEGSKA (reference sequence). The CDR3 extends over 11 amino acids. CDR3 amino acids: CSADRQGEAFF. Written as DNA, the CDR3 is TGCAGTGCCGACCGACAGGGAGAAGCTTTCTTT.

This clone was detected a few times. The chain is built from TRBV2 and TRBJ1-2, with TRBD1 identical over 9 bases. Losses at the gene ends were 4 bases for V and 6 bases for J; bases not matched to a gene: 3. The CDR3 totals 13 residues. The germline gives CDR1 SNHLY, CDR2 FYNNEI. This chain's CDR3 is CASSVTGGNGYTF. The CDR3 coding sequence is TGTGCCAGCAGTGTAACAGGGGGCAATGGCTACACCTTC.

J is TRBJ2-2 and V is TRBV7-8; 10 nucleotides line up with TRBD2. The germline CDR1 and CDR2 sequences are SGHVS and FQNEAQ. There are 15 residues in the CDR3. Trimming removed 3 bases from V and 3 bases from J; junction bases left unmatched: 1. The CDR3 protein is CASSFGLADTGELFF. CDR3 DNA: TGTGCCAGCAGCTTCGGACTAGCGGACACCGGGGAGCTGTTTTTT.

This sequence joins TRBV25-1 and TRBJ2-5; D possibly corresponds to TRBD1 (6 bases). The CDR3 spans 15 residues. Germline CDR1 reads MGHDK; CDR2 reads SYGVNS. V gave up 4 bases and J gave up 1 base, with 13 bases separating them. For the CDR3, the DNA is TGTGCCAGCAGTGGCCCGACAGGAACCCAAGAGACCCAGTACTTC. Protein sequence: CASSGPTGTQETQYF.

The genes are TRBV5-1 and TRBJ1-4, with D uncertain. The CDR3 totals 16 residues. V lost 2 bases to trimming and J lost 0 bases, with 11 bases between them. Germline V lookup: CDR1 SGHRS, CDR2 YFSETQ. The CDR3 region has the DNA TGCGCCAGCAGCTTTAAAGGAGTAGCAACTAATGAAAAACTGTTTTTT. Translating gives CASSFKGVATNEKLFF.

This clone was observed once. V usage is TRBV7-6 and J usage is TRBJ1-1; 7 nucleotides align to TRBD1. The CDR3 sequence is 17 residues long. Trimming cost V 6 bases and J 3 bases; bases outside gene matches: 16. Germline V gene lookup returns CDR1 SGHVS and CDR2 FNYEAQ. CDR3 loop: CASRLGTVLERDTEAFF. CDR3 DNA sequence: TGTGCCAGCAGGCTAGGGACAGTACTGGAACGAGACACTGAAGCTTTCTTT. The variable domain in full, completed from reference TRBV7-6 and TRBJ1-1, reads GAGVSQSPRYKVTKRGQDVALRCDPISGHVSLYWYRQALGQGPEFLTYFNYEAQQDKSGLPNDRFSAERPEGSISTLTIQRTEQRDSAMYRCASRLGTVLERDTEAFFGQGTRLTVV.

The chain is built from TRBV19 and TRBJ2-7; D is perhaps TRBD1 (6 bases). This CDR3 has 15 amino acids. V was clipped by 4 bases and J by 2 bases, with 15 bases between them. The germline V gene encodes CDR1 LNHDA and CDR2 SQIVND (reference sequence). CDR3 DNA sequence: TGTGCCAGTAGTACGGGGACATCCATCCCCTACGAGCAGTACTTC. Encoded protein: CASSTGTSIPYEQYF.

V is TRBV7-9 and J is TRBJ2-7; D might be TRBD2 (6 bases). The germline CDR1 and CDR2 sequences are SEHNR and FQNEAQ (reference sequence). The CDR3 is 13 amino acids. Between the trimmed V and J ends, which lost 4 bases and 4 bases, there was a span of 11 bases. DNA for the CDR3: TGTGCCAGCAGCTCGGGACTTCAATACGAGCAGTACTTC. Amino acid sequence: CASSSGLQYEQYF.

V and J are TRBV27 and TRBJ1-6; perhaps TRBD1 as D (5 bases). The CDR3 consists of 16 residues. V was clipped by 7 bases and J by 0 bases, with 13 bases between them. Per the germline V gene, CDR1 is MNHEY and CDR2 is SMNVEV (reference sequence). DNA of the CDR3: TGTGCCAGCACCGGGACCGGGAGCTCCTATAATTCACCCCTCCACTTT. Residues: CASTGTGSSYNSPLHF.

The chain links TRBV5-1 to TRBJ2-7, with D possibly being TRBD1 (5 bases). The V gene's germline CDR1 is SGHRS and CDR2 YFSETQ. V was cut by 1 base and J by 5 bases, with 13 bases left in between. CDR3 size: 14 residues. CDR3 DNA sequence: TGCGCCAGCAGCTTGTCGTTAGGGGTCGACGAGCAGTACTTC. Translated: CASSLSLGVDEQYF.

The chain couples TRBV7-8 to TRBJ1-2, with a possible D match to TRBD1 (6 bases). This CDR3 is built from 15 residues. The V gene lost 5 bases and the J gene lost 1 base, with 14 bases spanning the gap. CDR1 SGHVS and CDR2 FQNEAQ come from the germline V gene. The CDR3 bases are TGTGCCAGCAGCCCTGGGGCAGGGGTTAACTATGGCTACACCTTC. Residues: CASSPGAGVNYGYTF.

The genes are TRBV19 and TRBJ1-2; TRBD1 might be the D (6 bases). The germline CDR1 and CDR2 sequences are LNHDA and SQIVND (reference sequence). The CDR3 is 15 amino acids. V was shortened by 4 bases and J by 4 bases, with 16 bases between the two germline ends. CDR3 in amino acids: CASSTPDRPSYGYTF. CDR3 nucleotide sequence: TGTGCCAGTAGTACTCCCGACAGGCCTTCCTATGGCTACACCTTC.

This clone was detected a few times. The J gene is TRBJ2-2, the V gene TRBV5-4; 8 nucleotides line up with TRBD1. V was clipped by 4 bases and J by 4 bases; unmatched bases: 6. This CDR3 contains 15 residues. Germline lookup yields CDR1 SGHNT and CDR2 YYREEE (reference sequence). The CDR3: CASSTRTGRTGELFF. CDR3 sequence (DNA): TGTGCCAGCAGCACCAGGACAGGGCGCACCGGGGAGCTGTTTTTT.

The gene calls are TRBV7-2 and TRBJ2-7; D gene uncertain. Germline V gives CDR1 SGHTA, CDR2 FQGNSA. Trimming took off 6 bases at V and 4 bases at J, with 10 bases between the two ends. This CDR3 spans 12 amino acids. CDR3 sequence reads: CASSPVMYEQYF. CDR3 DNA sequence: TGTGCCAGCAGTCCAGTAATGTACGAGCAGTACTTC.

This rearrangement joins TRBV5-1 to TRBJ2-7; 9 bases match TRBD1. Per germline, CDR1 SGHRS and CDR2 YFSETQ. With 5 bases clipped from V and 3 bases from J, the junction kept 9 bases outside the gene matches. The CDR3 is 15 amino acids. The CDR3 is CASRADGTGYYEQYF. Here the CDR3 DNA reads TGCGCCAGCAGAGCAGACGGGACAGGGTACTACGAGCAGTACTTC.

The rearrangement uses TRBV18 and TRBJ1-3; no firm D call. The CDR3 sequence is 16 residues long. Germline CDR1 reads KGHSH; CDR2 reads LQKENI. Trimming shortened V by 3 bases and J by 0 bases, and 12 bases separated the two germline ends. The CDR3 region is CASSPGALDSGNTIYF. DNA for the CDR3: TGTGCCAGCTCACCGGGCGCGCTCGACTCTGGAAACACCATATATTTT.

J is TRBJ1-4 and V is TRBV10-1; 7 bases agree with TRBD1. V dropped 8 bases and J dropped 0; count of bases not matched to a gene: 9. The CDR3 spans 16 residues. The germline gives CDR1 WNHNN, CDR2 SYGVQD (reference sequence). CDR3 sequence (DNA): TGCGCCAGCGGTAGATATGGACAGGCAACTAATGAAAAACTGTTTTTT. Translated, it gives CASGRYGQATNEKLFF.

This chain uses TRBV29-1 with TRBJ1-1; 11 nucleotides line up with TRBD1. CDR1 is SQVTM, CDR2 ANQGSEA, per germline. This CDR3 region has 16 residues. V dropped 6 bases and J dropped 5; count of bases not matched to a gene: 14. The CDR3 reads CSVDGTGGDLWTEAFF. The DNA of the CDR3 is TGCAGCGTCGATGGGACAGGGGGGGACCTTTGGACTGAAGCTTTCTTT. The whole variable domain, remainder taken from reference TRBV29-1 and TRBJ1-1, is SAVISQKPSRDICQRGTSLTIQCQVDSQVTMMFWYRQQPGQSLTLIATANQGSEATYESGFVIDKFPISRPNLTFSTLTVSNMSPEDSSIYLCSVDGTGGDLWTEAFFGQGTRLTVV.

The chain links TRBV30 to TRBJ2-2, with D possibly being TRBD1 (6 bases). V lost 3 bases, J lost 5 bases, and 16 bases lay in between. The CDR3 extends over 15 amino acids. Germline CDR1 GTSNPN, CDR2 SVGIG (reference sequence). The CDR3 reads CAWSLRTAGTGELFF. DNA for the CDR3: TGTGCCTGGAGCCTCCGGACAGCCGGAACCGGGGAGCTGTTTTTT. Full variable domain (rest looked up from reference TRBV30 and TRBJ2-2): SQTIHQWPATLVQPVGSPLSLECTVEGTSNPNLYWYRQAAGRGLQLLFYSVGIGQISSEVPQNLSASRPQDRQFILSSKKLLLSDSGFYLCAWSLRTAGTGELFFGEGSRLTVL.

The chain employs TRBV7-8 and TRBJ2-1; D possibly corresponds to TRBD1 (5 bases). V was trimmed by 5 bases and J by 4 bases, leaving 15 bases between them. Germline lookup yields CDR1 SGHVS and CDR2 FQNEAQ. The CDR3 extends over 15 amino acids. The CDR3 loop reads CASSRDPDTYNEQFF. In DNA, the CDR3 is TGTGCCAGCAGCAGAGACCCGGACACTTACAATGAGCAGTTCTTC.

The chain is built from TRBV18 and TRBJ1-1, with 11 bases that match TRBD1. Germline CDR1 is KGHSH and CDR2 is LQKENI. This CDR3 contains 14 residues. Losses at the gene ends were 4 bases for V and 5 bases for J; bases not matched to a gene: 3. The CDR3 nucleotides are TGTGCCAGCTCACAAGGGACAGGGGGGACTGAAGCTTTCTTT. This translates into CASSQGTGGTEAFF.

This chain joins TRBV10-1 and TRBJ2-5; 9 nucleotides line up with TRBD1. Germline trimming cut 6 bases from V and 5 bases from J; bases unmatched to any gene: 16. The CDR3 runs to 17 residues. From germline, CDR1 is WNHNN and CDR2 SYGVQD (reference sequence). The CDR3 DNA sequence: TGCGCCAGCAGAAGTAGTACCGGGACAGGGTCCAGGGAGACCCAGTACTTC. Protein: CASRSSTGTGSRETQYF.